There are a few counts of the clone carrying this T cell receptor beta chain. The sample comes from a study of T cells in localized non-small cell lung cancer. Repertoires were generated with immunoSEQ multiplex PCR, while TCRdb's copy carries only in-frame clones and drops some. The data hold about 3,200 clones, with over 20% observed a single time. The material was normal lung tissue next to the tumor, obtained before any cancer treatment. The TCR originated in a man between 40 and 70 years old with stage III squamous cell lung carcinoma.

CDR3: CASLWGQGSYEQYF. CDR3 nucleotides: TGTGCCAGCCTTTGGGGACAGGGATCCTACGAGCAGTACTTC. The chain couples TRBV6-8 to TRBJ2-7; 9 positions agree with TRBD1. Trimming removed 8 bases from V and 1 base from J; junction bases left unmatched: 6. The germline V gene encodes CDR1 MNHGY and CDR2 SAAAGT. The CDR3 is 14 residues long.